The sequence of this T cell receptor beta chain was determined in a study of cytomegalovirus exposure and HLA in healthy donors. Repertoires were generated with immunoSEQ multiplex PCR, while TCRdb's copy carries only in-frame clones and drops some. The sample carries 250,000 to 400,000 clones, approximately 90% recorded once. General study findings and limits: In vitro data verified a few CMV-associated chains as specific for CMV antigens.

In the case of this clone: Antigen unknown.

Germline values: CDR1 MGHRA, CDR2 YSYEKL. Trimming left V 0 bases short and J 2 bases short, with 11 bases between. This CDR3 is built from 15 residues. The sequence was collected from a woman younger than 45 in good health and CMV-seropositive. The sequencing sample was made of PBMCs. J is TRBJ2-7 and V is TRBV4-1; D call uncertain. The CDR3 loop reads CASSQDLADAYEQYF. DNA for the CDR3: TGCGCCAGCAGCCAAGATTTGGCGGATGCCTACGAGCAGTACTTC.